Following are 19 T cell receptor beta chains from one sample sequenced in a study of T-cell memory formation after mild COVID-19. TCRdb fed the 5' RACE reads into MiXCR, producing one record per CDR3 protein. The sample yields 280,000 or so distinct CDR3 sequences, over 15% seen once. The sequencing sample was made of PBMCs or a T cell subset sorted from them (not recorded which). The source of these receptors is a man between 18 and 29 years old who had mild COVID-19 (a few samples of this study predate the infection). Cell type and time point are not known.

The J gene is TRBJ1-2, the V gene TRBV7-9; 8 positions agree with TRBD1. With 4 bases clipped from V and 4 bases from J, the junction kept 14 bases outside the gene matches. CDR1 and CDR2 from the germline V gene are SEHNR and FQNEAQ (reference sequence). The CDR3 has 17 amino acids. CDR3 amino acids: CASSSTETGQARYGYTF. The CDR3 nucleotides read TGTGCCAGCAGCTCTACCGAGACGGGACAGGCCCGCTATGGCTACACCTTC.

Ten or more counts support this clonotype. The V gene is TRBV6-1, the J gene TRBJ1-1, with 10 bases lining up with TRBD1. V lost 0 bases to trimming and J lost 4 bases; unmatched junction nucleotides: 8. This CDR3 region has 17 residues. CDR1 is MNHNS, CDR2 SASEGT, per germline. The CDR3 DNA reads as TGTGCCAGCAGTGAAGCGCTTCGGAGGACAGGGGGCACTGAAGCTTTCTTT. The encoded protein is CASSEALRRTGGTEAFF.

This clonotype was found many times. This chain links TRBV18 with TRBJ1-5; D is perhaps TRBD1 (5 bases). There are 14 residues in the CDR3. In germline, CDR1 is KGHSH, CDR2 LQKENI. The germline V and J ends were trimmed by 2 bases and 6 bases, with 11 bases remaining between them. This CDR3 is CASSPEAGSQPQHF. The CDR3 coding sequence is TGTGCCAGCTCACCAGAGGCAGGGAGTCAGCCCCAGCATTTT.

J is TRBJ2-5 and V is TRBV27; 10 nucleotides align to TRBD2. V was pared by 3 bases and J by 1 base, with 8 bases of the junction left unmatched. Germline V CDR1 and CDR2: MNHEY, SMNVEV (reference sequence). The CDR3 sequence is 17 residues long. CDR3 coding DNA: TGTGCCAGCAGTTTCTACGGTCTAGCGGGGGTCCAAGAGACCCAGTACTTC. This translates into CASSFYGLAGVQETQYF.

Turning to this clonotype: A junction end diverges from the germline sequence, so it may reflect a read error. The chain combines TRBV9 with TRBJ1-4; D ambiguous. The CDR3 runs to 8 residues. Looked up from germline, CDR1 is SGDLS and CDR2 is YYNGEE. The CDR3 here is CASSVGIF. CDR3 DNA: TGTGCCAGCAGCGTAGGAATTTTT.

This clonotype was recorded once. This could be a read error, since a much larger clone is one nucleotide away. This chain uses TRBV12-3 or TRBV12-4 with TRBJ2-7, with D maybe TRBD2 (6 bases). The CDR3 runs to 14 residues. CDR3 DNA sequence: TGTGCCAGCCGGGGACTTTCGCCTACCTACAAGCAGTACTTC. Protein: CASRGLSPTYKQYF.

The sample holds many counts of this clonotype. J is TRBJ2-5 and V is TRBV3-1; the D is unclear. The germline gives CDR1 LGHDT, CDR2 YNNKEL (reference sequence). The CDR3 is 14 amino acids. V lost 4 bases and J lost 4, with 13 bases in between. The CDR3 region is CASSLRPRSETQYF. CDR3 bases: TGTGCCAGCAGCCTGCGGCCCCGGTCAGAGACCCAGTACTTC.

J is TRBJ1-2 and V is TRBV5-1; D gene ambiguous. V was cut by 4 bases and J by 3 bases, with 10 bases left in between. CDR1 and CDR2 from the germline V gene are SGHRS and YFSETQ. This CDR3 is built from 13 residues. The CDR3 bases are TGCGCCAGCAGCCCAGCCGGGGACTATGGCTACACCTTC. This sequence encodes CASSPAGDYGYTF.

The CDR3 region has the DNA TGTGCCAGCAGCCAATCCAGGGGAGGCTACACCTTC. Residues: CASSQSRGGYTF. V usage is TRBV7-2 and J usage is TRBJ1-2; a weak D match, TRBD1 (6 bases). V was trimmed by 5 bases and J by 8 bases, leaving 12 bases between them. Germline V gives CDR1 SGHTA, CDR2 FQGNSA. This CDR3 contains 12 residues.

This clonotype was picked up a small number of times. This chain links TRBV5-1 with TRBJ2-5, with 7 bases lining up with TRBD1. The CDR3 has 15 residues. Germline loops: CDR1 SGHRS, CDR2 YFSETQ. The J segment lost 2 bases and the V segment lost 4 bases, leaving 8 bases of the junction unmatched. Here the CDR3 DNA reads TGCGCCAGCAGCCGCTGGCCGGGACAGCAAGAGACCCAGTACTTC. It codes for CASSRWPGQQETQYF.

This chain links TRBV19 with TRBJ2-4; the D is unclear. V dropped 1 base and J dropped 9 bases, with 16 bases sitting between them. Germline assignment: CDR1 LNHDA and CDR2 SQIVND (reference sequence). This CDR3 spans 15 amino acids. CDR3 sequence: CASSIVGRGFSIQYF. CDR3 in DNA: TGTGCCAGTAGTATAGTGGGCCGAGGATTCTCCATTCAGTACTTC.

V gene TRBV12-3 or TRBV12-4 combines with J gene TRBJ1-5; tentative D call: TRBD1 (5 bases). The CDR3 runs 18 residues. V dropped 3 bases and J dropped 2 bases, with 20 bases sitting between them. In DNA form, the CDR3 reads TGTGCCAGCAGTTTGGGGGAGACCATCAGGTATGGCAATCAGCCCCAGCATTTT. This sequence encodes CASSLGETIRYGNQPQHF.

This clonotype was counted many times. A read error may account for a junction end that differs from germline. The gene calls are TRBV5-1 and TRBJ2-3; maybe TRBD1 (5 bases). The CDR3 length is 13 residues. The V gene's germline CDR1 is SGHRS and CDR2 YFSETQ. The CDR3 here is CASSLGGTDTQYF. CDR3 coding DNA: TGTGCCAGCAGCTTAGGGGGCACAGATACGCAGTATTTT.

This clonotype has only a few counts. The chain links TRBV5-1 to TRBJ1-2; D not certain. Germline V gene lookup returns CDR1 SGHRS and CDR2 YFSETQ. The CDR3 is 13 residues long. The V end was cut by 1 base, the J end by 3 bases, with 7 bases between. In DNA form, the CDR3 reads TGCGCCAGCAGCTTGACGGCTGACTATGGCTACACCTTC. Protein product: CASSLTADYGYTF.

This clonotype has only a few counts. The chain employs TRBV2 and TRBJ2-3, with a tentative D call TRBD1 (6 bases). The germline V and J ends were trimmed by 6 bases and 0 bases, with 13 bases remaining between them. The CDR3 extends over 15 amino acids. Per the germline V gene, CDR1 is SNHLY and CDR2 is FYNNEI. The CDR3: CASRAGTQSTDTQYF. For the CDR3, the DNA is TGTGCCAGCAGAGCCGGGACACAGAGCACAGATACGCAGTATTTT.

This clonotype was observed a handful of times. The rearrangement links TRBV9 to TRBJ2-3; 11 nucleotides align to TRBD2. The length of the CDR3 is 16 residues. The V segment lost 3 bases and the J segment 5 bases; nucleotides outside the gene matches: 8. Germline lookup yields CDR1 SGDLS and CDR2 YYNGEE. Written as DNA, the CDR3 is TGTGCCAGCAGCGCGGGACTAGCGGTGGCGGGAGATACGCAGTATTTT. As protein: CASSAGLAVAGDTQYF.

The chain carries TRBV7-6 and TRBJ1-1; D possibly corresponds to TRBD1 (5 bases). This CDR3 has 13 amino acids. Germline values: CDR1 SGHVS, CDR2 FNYEAQ. V was shortened by 2 bases and J by 5 bases, with 9 bases between the two germline ends. This chain's CDR3 is CASSLTRETEAFF. CDR3 nucleotide sequence: TGTGCCAGCAGCTTAACCAGGGAAACTGAAGCTTTCTTT. Full variable domain (remainder filled in from reference TRBV7-6 and TRBJ1-1): GAGVSQSPRYKVTKRGQDVALRCDPISGHVSLYWYRQALGQGPEFLTYFNYEAQQDKSGLPNDRFSAERPEGSISTLTIQRTEQRDSAMYRCASSLTRETEAFFGQGTRLTVV.

This clonotype was observed a handful of times. The rearrangement links TRBV4-1 to TRBJ2-7; possibly TRBD2 for D (7 bases). The germline gives CDR1 MGHRA, CDR2 YSYEKL. Trimming took off 1 base at V and 2 bases at J, with 18 bases between the two ends. The CDR3 loop spans 17 amino acids. The CDR3 nucleotides read TGCGCCAGCAGCCAAGTTTCTGGGGGGGCGATAGCCTACGAGCAGTACTTC. Protein: CASSQVSGGAIAYEQYF.

This clonotype was seen a handful of times. The chain uses TRBV19 and TRBJ2-5; D remains unclear. Per the germline V gene, CDR1 is LNHDA and CDR2 is SQIVND (reference sequence). Trimming removed 4 bases at V and 2 bases at J, with 11 bases between. The CDR3 totals 14 residues. CDR3 sequence reads: CASSNGGRQETQYF. The DNA of the CDR3 is TGTGCCAGTAGTAATGGCGGTAGACAAGAGACCCAGTACTTC.